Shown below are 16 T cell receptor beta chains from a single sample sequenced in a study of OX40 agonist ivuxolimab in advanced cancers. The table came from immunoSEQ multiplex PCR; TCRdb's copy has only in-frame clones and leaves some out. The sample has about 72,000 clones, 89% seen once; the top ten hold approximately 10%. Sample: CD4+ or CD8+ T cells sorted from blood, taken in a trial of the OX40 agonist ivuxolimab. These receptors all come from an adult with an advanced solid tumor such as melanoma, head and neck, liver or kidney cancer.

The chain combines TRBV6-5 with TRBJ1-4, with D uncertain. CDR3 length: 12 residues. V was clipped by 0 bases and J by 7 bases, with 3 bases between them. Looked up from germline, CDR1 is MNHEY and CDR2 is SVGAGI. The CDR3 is CASSYSFEKLFF. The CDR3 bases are TGTGCCAGCAGTTACTCTTTTGAAAAACTGTTTTTT.

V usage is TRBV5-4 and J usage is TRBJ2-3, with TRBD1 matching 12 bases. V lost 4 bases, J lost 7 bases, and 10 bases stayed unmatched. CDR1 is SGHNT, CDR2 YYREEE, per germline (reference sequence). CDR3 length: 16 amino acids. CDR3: CASSPGQGAAQNTQYF. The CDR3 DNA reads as TGTGCCAGCAGCCCGGGACAGGGGGCGGCACAGAATACGCAGTATTTT.

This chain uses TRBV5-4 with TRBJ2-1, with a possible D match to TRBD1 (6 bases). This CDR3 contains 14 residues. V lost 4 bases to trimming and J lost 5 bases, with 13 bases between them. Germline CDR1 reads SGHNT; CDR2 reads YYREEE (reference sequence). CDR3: CASSLVGANNEQFF. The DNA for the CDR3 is TGTGCCAGCAGCCTCGTGGGGGCCAACAATGAGCAGTTCTTC. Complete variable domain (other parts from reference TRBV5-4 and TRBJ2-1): ETGVTQSPTHLIKTRGQQVTLRCSSQSGHNTVSWYQQALGQGPQFIFQYYREEENGRGNFPPRFSGLQFPNYSSELNVNALELDDSALYLCASSLVGANNEQFFGPGTRLTVL.

CDR3 region: CASSDQETQYF. CDR3 bases: TGCGCCAGCAGTGACCAAGAGACCCAGTACTTC. The genes are TRBV10-1 and TRBJ2-5; D unclear. The CDR3 totals 11 residues. V was clipped by 3 bases and J by 1 base, with 0 bases between them. Germline V gene data show CDR1 as WNHNN and CDR2 as SYGVQD (reference sequence).

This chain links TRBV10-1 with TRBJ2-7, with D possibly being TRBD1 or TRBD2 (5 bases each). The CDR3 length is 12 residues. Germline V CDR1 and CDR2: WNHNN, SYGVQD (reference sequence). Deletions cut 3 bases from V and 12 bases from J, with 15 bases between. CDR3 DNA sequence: TGCGCCAGCAGTGAATCCCGGGACCCCCTGTACTTC. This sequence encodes CASSESRDPLYF.

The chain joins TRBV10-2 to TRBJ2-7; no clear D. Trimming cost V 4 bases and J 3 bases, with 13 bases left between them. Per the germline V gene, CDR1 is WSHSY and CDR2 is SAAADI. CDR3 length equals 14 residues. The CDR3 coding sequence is TGCGCCAGCAGTGGGTCTGGGCACATCTACGAGCAGTACTTC. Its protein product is CASSGSGHIYEQYF.

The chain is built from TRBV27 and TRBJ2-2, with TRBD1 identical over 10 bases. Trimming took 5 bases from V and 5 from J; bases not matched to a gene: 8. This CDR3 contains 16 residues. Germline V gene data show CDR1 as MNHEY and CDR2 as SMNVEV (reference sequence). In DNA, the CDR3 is TGTGCCAGCAGTGAGCCGGGACAGGGGAGGACCGGGGAGCTGTTTTTT. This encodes CASSEPGQGRTGELFF.

The CDR3 spells CASSQVVYNEQFF. DNA of the CDR3: TGTGCCAGCAGCCAGGTAGTTTACAATGAGCAGTTCTTC. The chain is built from TRBV5-6 and TRBJ2-1; no clear D gene. Trimming took 4 bases from V and 4 from J, leaving 9 bases between them. The CDR3 contains 13 residues. Germline V gene sequence: CDR1 SGHDT, CDR2 YYEEEE.

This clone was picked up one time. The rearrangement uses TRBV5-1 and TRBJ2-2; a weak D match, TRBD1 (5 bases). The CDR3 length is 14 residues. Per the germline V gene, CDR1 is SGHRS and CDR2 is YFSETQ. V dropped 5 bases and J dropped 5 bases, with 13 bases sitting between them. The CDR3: CASSDQGRTGELFF. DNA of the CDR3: TGCGCCAGCAGTGACCAGGGTAGGACCGGGGAGCTGTTTTTT.

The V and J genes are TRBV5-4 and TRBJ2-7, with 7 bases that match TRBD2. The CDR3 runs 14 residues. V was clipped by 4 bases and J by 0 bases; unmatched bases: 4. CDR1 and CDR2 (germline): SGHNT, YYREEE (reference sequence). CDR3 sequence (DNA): TGTGCCAGCAGCCTTTCGGGGGGCTCCTACGAGCAGTACTTC. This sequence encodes CASSLSGGSYEQYF.

The CDR3 loop reads CASSLRVNQPQHF. The DNA for the CDR3 is TGTGCCAGCAGCCTCAGGGTCAATCAGCCCCAGCATTTT. V usage is TRBV6-1 and J usage is TRBJ1-5; D may be TRBD1 (5 bases). V lost 6 bases and J lost 3, with 9 bases in between. The CDR3 loop spans 13 amino acids. Germline V gene data show CDR1 as MNHNS and CDR2 as SASEGT.

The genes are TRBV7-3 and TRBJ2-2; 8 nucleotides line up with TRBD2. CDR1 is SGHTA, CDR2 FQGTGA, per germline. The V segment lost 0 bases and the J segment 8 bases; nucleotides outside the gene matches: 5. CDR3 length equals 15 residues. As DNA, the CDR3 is TGTGCCAGCAGCTTAACGTTCAGCGGGAGTGGGGAGCTGTTTTTT. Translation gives CASSLTFSGSGELFF.

The CDR3 sequence is CASSYGQGTYEQYF. The CDR3 region has the DNA TGTGCCAGCAGTTACGGACAGGGGACCTACGAGCAGTACTTC. The chain couples TRBV6-5 to TRBJ2-7; TRBD1 matches at 9 bases. With V trimmed by 2 bases and J by 2 bases, 1 base remained unmatched. The CDR3 runs 14 residues. Per the germline V gene, CDR1 is MNHEY and CDR2 is SVGAGI.

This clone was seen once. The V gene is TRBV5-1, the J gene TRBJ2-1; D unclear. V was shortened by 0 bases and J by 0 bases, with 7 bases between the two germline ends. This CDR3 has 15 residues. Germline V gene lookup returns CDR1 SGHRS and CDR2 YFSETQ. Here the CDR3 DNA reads TGCGCCAGCAGCTTGGACAGTAGCTCCTACAATGAGCAGTTCTTC. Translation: CASSLDSSSYNEQFF.

CDR3 coding DNA: TGTGCCAGCAGCCAACCGGGAGGCGGCGATGAGCAGTTCTTC. Residues: CASSQPGGGDEQFF. The chain employs TRBV28 and TRBJ2-1; 7 nucleotides agree with TRBD2. The CDR3 contains 14 residues. Germline V lookup: CDR1 MDHEN, CDR2 SYDVKM. V was pared by 6 bases and J by 8 bases, with 10 bases of the junction left unmatched.

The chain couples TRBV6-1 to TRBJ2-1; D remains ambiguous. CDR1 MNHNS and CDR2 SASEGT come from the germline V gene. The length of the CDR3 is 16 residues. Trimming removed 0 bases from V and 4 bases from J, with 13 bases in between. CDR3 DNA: TGTGCCAGCAGTGAAGCACGGACCATTTTATACAATGAGCAGTTCTTC. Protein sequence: CASSEARTILYNEQFF.